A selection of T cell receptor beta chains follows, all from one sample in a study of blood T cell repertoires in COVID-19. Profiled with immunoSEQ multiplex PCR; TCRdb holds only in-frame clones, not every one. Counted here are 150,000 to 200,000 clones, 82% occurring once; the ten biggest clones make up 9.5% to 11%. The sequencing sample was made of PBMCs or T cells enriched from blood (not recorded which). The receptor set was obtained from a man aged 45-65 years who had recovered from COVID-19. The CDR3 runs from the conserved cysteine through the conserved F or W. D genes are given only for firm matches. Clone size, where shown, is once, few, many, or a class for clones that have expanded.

CDR3 DNA: TGTGCCAGCAGCCCGGGGGACATTCAGTACTTC
CDR3 protein: CASSPGDIQYF
D gene: -
clone size: -
CDR3 length: 11
J gene: TRBJ2-4
V gene: TRBV4-2

CDR3 DNA: TGTGCCAGCAGTGAAGGTCTGGGCTCAAATACGAACACTGAAGCTTTCTTT
CDR3 protein: CASSEGLGSNTNTEAFF
D gene: -
clone size: -
CDR3 length: 17
J gene: TRBJ1-1
V gene: TRBV6-1

CDR3 DNA: TGTGCCACCAGTGATTTAGTCGGGGACTCCTACGAGCAGTACTTC
CDR3 protein: CATSDLVGDSYEQYF
D gene: -
clone size: -
CDR3 length: 15
J gene: TRBJ2-7
V gene: TRBV24-1

CDR3 DNA: TGTGCCAGCACGCAGGGCAATCAGCCCCAGCATTTT
CDR3 protein: CASTQGNQPQHF
D gene: -
clone size: -
CDR3 length: 12
J gene: TRBJ1-5
V gene: TRBV6-6

CDR3 DNA: TGTGCCACCAGCAGAGCACTATTTAGCACAGATACGCAGTATTTT
CDR3 protein: CATSRALFSTDTQYF
D gene: -
clone size: -
CDR3 length: 15
J gene: TRBJ2-3
V gene: TRBV15

CDR3 DNA: TGCAGCGTATCAGGGGGGCAGGGGACAGATACGCAGTATTTT
CDR3 protein: CSVSGGQGTDTQYF
D gene: -
clone size: -
CDR3 length: 14
J gene: TRBJ2-3
V gene: TRBV29-1

CDR3 DNA: TGTGCCAGCAGCCAAGATGGGACAGCTTATAATTCACCCCTCCACTTT
CDR3 protein: CASSQDGTAYNSPLHF
D gene: TRBD1
clone size: -
CDR3 length: 16
J gene: TRBJ1-6
V gene: TRBV3-1/TRBV3-2

CDR3 DNA: TGTGCCAGCCGCCTTACCCGGGGGTACGATCAGCCCCAGCATTTT
CDR3 protein: CASRLTRGYDQPQHF
D gene: -
clone size: -
CDR3 length: 15
J gene: TRBJ1-5
V gene: TRBV6-2/TRBV6-3

CDR3 DNA: TGCGCCAGCAGCTTGGTTGGACAGGGGTTTTCACCCTACGAGCAGTACTTC
CDR3 protein: CASSLVGQGFSPYEQYF
D gene: TRBD1
clone size: few
CDR3 length: 17
J gene: TRBJ2-7
V gene: TRBV5-1

CDR3 DNA: TGTGCCAGCAGCCACCTAGCGGGAGGTTTCACAGATACGCAGTATTTT
CDR3 protein: CASSHLAGGFTDTQYF
D gene: TRBD2
clone size: -
CDR3 length: 16
J gene: TRBJ2-3
V gene: TRBV13

CDR3 DNA: TGTGCCAGCACCACCACCCGGGACAGTCGGTCCACAGATACGCAGTATTTT
CDR3 protein: CASTTTRDSRSTDTQYF
D gene: TRBD1
clone size: once
CDR3 length: 17
J gene: TRBJ2-3
V gene: TRBV11-2

CDR3 DNA: TGTGCCACCAGTGATTCAGGACAGGGTATACAGCCCCAGCATTTT
CDR3 protein: CATSDSGQGIQPQHF
D gene: TRBD1
clone size: -
CDR3 length: 15
J gene: TRBJ1-5
V gene: TRBV24-1

CDR3 DNA: TGTGCCAGCAGACGCTCAACTGGCGGGGGGCTAAGCTCCTACAATGAGCAGTTCTTC
CDR3 protein: CASRRSTGGGLSSYNEQFF
D gene: TRBD2
clone size: -
CDR3 length: 19
J gene: TRBJ2-1
V gene: TRBV27

CDR3 DNA: TGTGCCAGCAGTTACTCGAAAGGGGCACATGAAGCTTTCTTT
CDR3 protein: CASSYSKGAHEAFF
D gene: -
clone size: -
CDR3 length: 14
J gene: TRBJ1-1
V gene: TRBV6-5

CDR3 DNA: TGTGCCAGCAGTCCGACTGCTAGCGGGAGCTCCTACAATGAGCAGTTCTTC
CDR3 protein: CASSPTASGSSYNEQFF
D gene: TRBD2
clone size: -
CDR3 length: 17
J gene: TRBJ2-1
V gene: TRBV27

CDR3 DNA: TGTGCCAGTAAGGACAGAATCAATCAGCCCCAGCATTTT
CDR3 protein: CASKDRINQPQHF
D gene: -
clone size: -
CDR3 length: 13
J gene: TRBJ1-5
V gene: TRBV2

CDR3 DNA: TGTGCCAGCAGGACCGACCGGGACAGTAACACAGATACGCAGTATTTT
CDR3 protein: CASRTDRDSNTDTQYF
D gene: TRBD1
clone size: -
CDR3 length: 16
J gene: TRBJ2-3
V gene: TRBV7-3

CDR3 DNA: TGTGCCAGCAGCTTGGGGGCGAACGAGCAGTACTTC
CDR3 protein: CASSLGANEQYF
D gene: -
clone size: -
CDR3 length: 12
J gene: TRBJ2-7
V gene: TRBV5-4

CDR3 DNA: TGTGCCTGGAGTACCGGGACAGGGAACACCATATATTTT
CDR3 protein: CAWSTGTGNTIYF
D gene: TRBD1
clone size: few
CDR3 length: 13
J gene: TRBJ1-3
V gene: TRBV30

CDR3 DNA: TGTGCCACCAGCCGGGCGGGACGTACAGAGCAGTTCTTC
CDR3 protein: CATSRAGRTEQFF
D gene: -
clone size: once
CDR3 length: 13
J gene: TRBJ2-1
V gene: TRBV15

CDR3 DNA: TGTGCCAGCAGCCAAAGGGCTAGCGATGAGCAGTACTTC
CDR3 protein: CASSQRASDEQYF
D gene: -
clone size: -
CDR3 length: 13
J gene: TRBJ2-7
V gene: TRBV3-1/TRBV3-2

CDR3 DNA: TGCAGTGCTAGTCGTCCTGGGACAGGGTTCACTGAAGCTTTCTTT
CDR3 protein: CSASRPGTGFTEAFF
D gene: TRBD1
clone size: -
CDR3 length: 15
J gene: TRBJ1-1
V gene: TRBV20-1

CDR3 DNA: TGCGCCAGCACCCAAGTGGACAGGGGGGGATATGGCTACACCTTC
CDR3 protein: CASTQVDRGGYGYTF
D gene: TRBD1
clone size: -
CDR3 length: 15
J gene: TRBJ1-2
V gene: TRBV4-1

CDR3 DNA: TGTGCCAGCGCGGACAGGAACGATCAGCCCCAGCATTTT
CDR3 protein: CASADRNDQPQHF
D gene: TRBD1
clone size: few
CDR3 length: 13
J gene: TRBJ1-5
V gene: TRBV19

CDR3 DNA: TGTGCCAGCTCGACTAGCGGGAGTGGTGAGCAGTTCTTC
CDR3 protein: CASSTSGSGEQFF
D gene: TRBD2
clone size: -
CDR3 length: 13
J gene: TRBJ2-1
V gene: TRBV18

CDR3 DNA: TGTGCCAGCTCACCGACAGGGGAGTCCTATAATTCACCCCTCCACTTT
CDR3 protein: CASSPTGESYNSPLHF
D gene: TRBD1
clone size: few
CDR3 length: 16
J gene: TRBJ1-6
V gene: TRBV18

CDR3 DNA: TGTGCCAGCAGTTCCTTTTTTGGTCAGAAACAAGAGACCCAGTACTTC
CDR3 protein: CASSSFFGQKQETQYF
D gene: -
clone size: -
CDR3 length: 16
J gene: TRBJ2-5
V gene: TRBV28

CDR3 DNA: TGTGCCACCTCCAAGCCGGGGACAGGGCTGGTTCAGCCCCAGCATTTT
CDR3 protein: CATSKPGTGLVQPQHF
D gene: TRBD1
clone size: -
CDR3 length: 16
J gene: TRBJ1-5
V gene: TRBV24-1

CDR3 DNA: TGTGCCAGCAGTCTAAAGACTAGCGGGGGGGCCGGAGAGCAGTTCTTC
CDR3 protein: CASSLKTSGGAGEQFF
D gene: TRBD2
clone size: -
CDR3 length: 16
J gene: TRBJ2-1
V gene: TRBV6-2/TRBV6-3

CDR3 DNA: TGTGCCAGCAGCCAAGGGGGAACAGGGGGAGAGACCCAGTACTTC
CDR3 protein: CASSQGGTGGETQYF
D gene: TRBD1
clone size: -
CDR3 length: 15
J gene: TRBJ2-5
V gene: TRBV4-2

CDR3 DNA: TGTGCCAGTACGGGTGACAGAAGGAATCAGCCCCAGCATTTT
CDR3 protein: CASTGDRRNQPQHF
D gene: -
clone size: -
CDR3 length: 14
J gene: TRBJ1-5
V gene: TRBV19

CDR3 DNA: TGTGCCACACCCGAACGACGGGGGGCGCCGGAGACCCAGTACTTC
CDR3 protein: CATPERRGAPETQYF
D gene: -
clone size: few
CDR3 length: 15
J gene: TRBJ2-5
V gene: TRBV24-1

CDR3 DNA: TGTGCCAGCAGCTGGGTTACAGAGAAGCAGTTCTTC
CDR3 protein: CASSWVTEKQFF
D gene: -
clone size: -
CDR3 length: 12
J gene: TRBJ2-1
V gene: TRBV5-4

CDR3 DNA: TGTGCCAGCTCACCCTACGGGACAGGGACGAAGTATTCACCCCTCCACTTT
CDR3 protein: CASSPYGTGTKYSPLHF
D gene: TRBD1
clone size: -
CDR3 length: 17
J gene: TRBJ1-6
V gene: TRBV18

CDR3 DNA: TGTGCCAGCAGCCAGCTTCGGAGTTCCTACGAGCAGTACTTC
CDR3 protein: CASSQLRSSYEQYF
D gene: -
clone size: -
CDR3 length: 14
J gene: TRBJ2-7
V gene: TRBV14

CDR3 DNA: TGTGCCAGCAGCTGGACTATTGTGCCAGGAGATACGCAGTATTTT
CDR3 protein: CASSWTIVPGDTQYF
D gene: -
clone size: -
CDR3 length: 15
J gene: TRBJ2-3
V gene: TRBV7-7

CDR3 DNA: TGTGCCAGCAGATACAGGTCCAGCGGAGCTCACGGGCAGTACTTC
CDR3 protein: CASRYRSSGAHGQYF
D gene: -
clone size: few
CDR3 length: 15
J gene: TRBJ2-7
V gene: TRBV6-5

CDR3 DNA: TGCGCCAGCAGATTGGGGGACAGGGAAGAGACCCAGTACTTC
CDR3 protein: CASRLGDREETQYF
D gene: TRBD1
clone size: -
CDR3 length: 14
J gene: TRBJ2-5
V gene: TRBV5-1

CDR3 DNA: TGTGCCAGCAGCTTCGGGGCAGGGGACTATGGCTACACCTTC
CDR3 protein: CASSFGAGDYGYTF
D gene: -
clone size: -
CDR3 length: 14
J gene: TRBJ1-2
V gene: TRBV7-9

CDR3 DNA: TGTGCCAGCAGTTTTTCTGAGGGAAGGGAAGCTTTCTTT
CDR3 protein: CASSFSEGREAFF
D gene: -
clone size: -
CDR3 length: 13
J gene: TRBJ1-1
V gene: TRBV27

CDR3 DNA: TGTGCCAGCAGCCAAGACTTTGGGGGACTCGGGACCATCGCCTACGAGCAGTACTTC
CDR3 protein: CASSQDFGGLGTIAYEQYF
D gene: -
clone size: few
CDR3 length: 19
J gene: TRBJ2-7
V gene: TRBV4-2

CDR3 DNA: TGTGCCAGCAGTGAGTTAACCCGGGGGATCTTC
CDR3 protein: CASSELTRGIF
D gene: -
clone size: -
CDR3 length: 11
J gene: TRBJ2-1
V gene: TRBV2

CDR3 DNA: TGTGCCAGTAGTCCCCACTTGGGAGCGGGGTACTACAATGAGCAGTTCTTC
CDR3 protein: CASSPHLGAGYYNEQFF
D gene: TRBD2
clone size: -
CDR3 length: 17
J gene: TRBJ2-1
V gene: TRBV19

CDR3 DNA: TGTGCCAGCAGCCTCACACAGGGGAGCTCCTACAATGAGCAGTTCTTC
CDR3 protein: CASSLTQGSSYNEQFF
D gene: TRBD1
clone size: -
CDR3 length: 16
J gene: TRBJ2-1
V gene: TRBV14

CDR3 DNA: TGTGCCAGCAGCTCCGGGACAGGGAACTACGAGCAGTACTTC
CDR3 protein: CASSSGTGNYEQYF
D gene: TRBD1
clone size: -
CDR3 length: 14
J gene: TRBJ2-7
V gene: TRBV7-9

CDR3 DNA: TGTGCCAGCAGCCAAGAGGGGGGGGTCAAATCTTACGAGCAGTACTTC
CDR3 protein: CASSQEGGVKSYEQYF
D gene: TRBD2
clone size: -
CDR3 length: 16
J gene: TRBJ2-7
V gene: TRBV3-1/TRBV3-2

CDR3 DNA: TGTGCCAGCAGGGGGACTAGCGGGGTCGGGGAGCAGTACTTC
CDR3 protein: CASRGTSGVGEQYF
D gene: TRBD2
clone size: -
CDR3 length: 14
J gene: TRBJ2-7
V gene: TRBV3-1/TRBV3-2

CDR3 DNA: TGTGCCAGCAGTCGACAGGGAGGCGAGCAGTACTTC
CDR3 protein: CASSRQGGEQYF
D gene: -
clone size: few
CDR3 length: 12
J gene: TRBJ2-7
V gene: TRBV7-9

CDR3 DNA: TGTGCCAGCAGCGTTTGGGGAGCCCAAGAGACCCAGTACTTC
CDR3 protein: CASSVWGAQETQYF
D gene: -
clone size: -
CDR3 length: 14
J gene: TRBJ2-5
V gene: TRBV9

CDR3 DNA: TGTGCCACCGGAGATTCCTACAATGAGCAGTTCTTC
CDR3 protein: CATGDSYNEQFF
D gene: -
clone size: -
CDR3 length: 12
J gene: TRBJ2-1
V gene: TRBV24-1

CDR3 DNA: TGTGCCAGCACATCTTCGGGACTAGCTAGAGACAATGAGCAGTTCTTC
CDR3 protein: CASTSSGLARDNEQFF
D gene: TRBD2
clone size: -
CDR3 length: 16
J gene: TRBJ2-1
V gene: TRBV28

CDR3 DNA: TGTGCCTGGAATAGTGGTGGACAGTTTAATCAGCCCCAGCATTTT
CDR3 protein: CAWNSGGQFNQPQHF
D gene: -
clone size: once
CDR3 length: 15
J gene: TRBJ1-5
V gene: TRBV30

CDR3 DNA: TGTGCCAGCAACCCCGGGACAGAAGCTTTCTTT
CDR3 protein: CASNPGTEAFF
D gene: -
clone size: -
CDR3 length: 11
J gene: TRBJ1-1
V gene: TRBV12-3/TRBV12-4

CDR3 DNA: TGCGCCAGCAGAATGGGACAGGGTCTCTCTAGCTATGAGCAGTTCTTC
CDR3 protein: CASRMGQGLSSYEQFF
D gene: TRBD1
clone size: once
CDR3 length: 16
J gene: TRBJ2-1
V gene: TRBV5-1